Shown below are 13 T cell receptor beta chains from a single sample sequenced in a study of human versus mouse CDR3 diversity and MHC coevolution. The method was immunoSEQ multiplex PCR; TCRdb's version includes in-frame clones alone and lacks a portion of them. The sample has tens of thousands of clones; approximately 90% are singletons. Sequencing was carried out using naive CD4+ T cells from blood. Subset of the sample: CD45RO-negative CD62L-positive naive CD4 T cells. The origin of the receptors is a person between 25 and 70 years old in good health.

The chain uses TRBV27 and TRBJ2-1, with 9 positions matching TRBD2. This CDR3 contains 19 residues. V lost 7 bases and J lost 2; bases outside the gene matches: 18. Germline assignment: CDR1 MNHEY and CDR2 SMNVEV (reference sequence). Written as DNA, the CDR3 is TGTGCCAGCATTCTAATCAGTCCTCATAGCGGGAGCCCCTACAATGAGCAGTTCTTC. Translation: CASILISPHSGSPYNEQFF.

The chain links TRBV7-9 to TRBJ2-5; 8 bases match TRBD2. The CDR3 contains 13 residues. V lost 6 bases, J lost 4 bases, and 4 bases stayed unmatched. CDR1 is SEHNR, CDR2 FQNEAQ, per germline (reference sequence). CDR3 sequence reads: CASRLSGGETQYF. CDR3 nucleotide sequence: TGTGCCAGCAGACTAAGCGGGGGAGAGACCCAGTACTTC.

The V call is TRBV7-9, the J call TRBJ1-2; D uncertain. V was pared by 6 bases and J by 6 bases, with 23 bases between. Per the germline V gene, CDR1 is SEHNR and CDR2 is FQNEAQ (reference sequence). The CDR3 is 16 amino acids. The CDR3 loop reads CASRFLGGPKSDGYTF. CDR3 nucleotides: TGTGCCAGCAGGTTCCTAGGAGGGCCCAAGTCTGATGGCTACACCTTC.

The chain recombines TRBV5-1 with TRBJ2-7; 7 bases are a match to TRBD1. CDR1 and CDR2 (germline): SGHRS, YFSETQ. The CDR3 is made up of 15 amino acids. Germline trimming cut 1 base from V and 6 bases from J; bases unmatched to any gene: 10. The CDR3 DNA reads as TGCGCCAGCAGCTTGTTCGGGTCTACAGGGGCCGAGCAGTACTTC. It yields the protein CASSLFGSTGAEQYF.

The chain is built from TRBV25-1 and TRBJ1-2; tentatively, D is TRBD1 (6 bases). Looked up from germline, CDR1 is MGHDK and CDR2 is SYGVNS. V lost 6 bases and J lost 14, with 22 bases in between. The CDR3 is 13 residues long. CDR3: CASSTGSNTAGTF. CDR3 nucleotide sequence: TGTGCCAGCAGCACAGGGTCCAATACCGCTGGGACCTTC.

The chain has TRBV5-6 and TRBJ1-2; 7 nucleotides align to TRBD1. Germline assignment: CDR1 SGHDT and CDR2 YYEEEE. The CDR3 is made up of 13 amino acids. V was clipped by 4 bases and J by 4 bases; unmatched bases: 4. The CDR3 nucleotides read TGTGCCAGCAGCACAGGGGCAATCTATGGCTACACCTTC. Amino acid sequence: CASSTGAIYGYTF.

This chain links TRBV28 with TRBJ1-5, with 8 bases identical to TRBD1. With 6 bases clipped from V and 9 bases from J, the junction kept 13 bases outside the gene matches. The CDR3 spans 15 residues. The germline gives CDR1 MDHEN, CDR2 SYDVKM. CDR3 region: CASRADRVEGRPQHF. CDR3 DNA: TGTGCCAGCAGAGCGGACAGGGTCGAGGGACGGCCCCAGCATTTT. The full variable domain, its missing parts supplied by reference TRBV28 and TRBJ1-5, is DVKVTQSSRYLVKRTGEKVFLECVQDMDHENMFWYRQDPGLGLRLIYFSYDVKMKEKGDIPEGYSVSREKKERFSLILESASTNQTSMYLCASRADRVEGRPQHFGDGTRLSIL.

The V and J genes are TRBV2 and TRBJ2-5; 9 bases are a match to TRBD2. The junction had 17 bases not matched to a gene; V was cut back by 4 bases and J by 2 bases. Germline CDR1 and CDR2: SNHLY and FYNNEI. The CDR3 sequence is 19 residues long. The CDR3 reads CASSVALLAGNLLQETQYF. DNA for the CDR3: TGTGCCAGCAGTGTGGCCCTCCTAGCGGGGAATCTCCTTCAAGAGACCCAGTACTTC.

The J gene is TRBJ2-1, the V gene TRBV29-1; 7 nucleotides match TRBD1. CDR1 is SQVTM, CDR2 ANQGSEA, per germline. The CDR3 sequence is 14 residues long. V was clipped by 2 bases and J by 4 bases; unmatched bases: 5. The CDR3 region is CSVEPGTVYNEQFF. DNA of the CDR3: TGCAGCGTTGAACCCGGGACAGTTTACAATGAGCAGTTCTTC.

The V and J genes are TRBV30 and TRBJ1-5; a possible D gene is TRBD1 (6 bases). The CDR3 is 17 amino acids. V dropped 4 bases and J dropped 0 bases, with 19 bases sitting between them. Germline CDR1 reads GTSNPN; CDR2 reads SVGIG (reference sequence). The CDR3 coding sequence is TGTGCCTGGAACGCTCCGGGACAACCGTATAGCAATCAGCCCCAGCATTTT. It yields the protein CAWNAPGQPYSNQPQHF.

The chain combines TRBV30 with TRBJ1-4; no clear D gene. This CDR3 is 15 amino acids long. Per the germline V gene, CDR1 is GTSNPN and CDR2 is SVGIG (reference sequence). V was trimmed by 2 bases and J by 4 bases, leaving 14 bases between them. Here the CDR3 DNA reads TGTGCCTGGAGTATCACGACGGGTTTTAATGAAAAACTGTTTTTT. It encodes CAWSITTGFNEKLFF.

The rearrangement links TRBV27 to TRBJ2-7; 8 bases agree with TRBD1. The germline V gene has CDR1 MNHEY and CDR2 SMNVEV (reference sequence). Trimming took 4 bases from V and 3 from J; bases not matched to a gene: 5. CDR3 length equals 14 residues. The CDR3 coding sequence is TGTGCCAGCAGTTCACAGACAGGGGACTACGAGCAGTACTTC. Its protein product is CASSSQTGDYEQYF.

This clone was seen once. The V gene is TRBV5-4, the J gene TRBJ2-7; 7 nucleotides line up with TRBD2. Trimming cost V 2 bases and J 3 bases; bases outside gene matches: 5. Germline V lookup: CDR1 SGHNT, CDR2 YYREEE (reference sequence). This CDR3 comprises 14 residues. Here the CDR3 DNA reads TGTGCCAGCAGCTTCAACGCGGGAGACTACGAGCAGTACTTC. Translating gives CASSFNAGDYEQYF.